This T cell receptor (beta chain) was recovered during a study of T cell responses to AZD1222 COVID-19 vaccine. Points from the study as a whole: The peak T cell response came first, and repertoires were sampled only after it. Regions 160-218 and 743-854 held dominance among vaccine-associated CD4 TCRs, which spanned spike.

Only in-frame clones appear in the TCRdb table, and some are missing; sequencing was by immunoSEQ multiplex PCR. Among about 100,000 clones listed, roughly 92% were seen once. CDR1 and CDR2 from the germline V gene are SGHVS and FNYEAQ. V was cut by 5 bases and J by 7 bases, with 20 bases left in between. The CDR3 covers 16 residues. Comment on this clone: Its antigen remains unidentified.

The sequence derives from an adult in good health. This chain connects TRBV7-6 to TRBJ2-2, with a weak D call TRBD2 (5 bases). The material was peripheral blood, obtained on day 0 of AZD1222 vaccination. The CDR3 DNA is TGTGCCAGCAGCCCGGTAGCGTTCAGAAAAGACGGGGAGCTGTTTTTT. Protein sequence: CASSPVAFRKDGELFF.